This T cell receptor beta chain comes out of a study of memory CD4+ T cells and cytomegalovirus serostatus. In the original analysis: After removing out-of-frame reads, around 2 million distinct TCRbeta sequences remained. The method was immunoSEQ multiplex PCR; TCRdb's version includes in-frame clones alone and lacks a portion of them. The DNA gave D and trimming, while V, J and clone size come from that table. Among about 25,000 clones, under 85% were seen once, and the ten largest hold 0.68%. The germline CDR1 and CDR2 sequences are SGHRS and YFSETQ. There are 14 residues in the CDR3. V shed 4 bases, J shed 8 bases, and the junction held 8 bases outside the gene matches. The sort gate was single viable CD3+CD4+CD8-CD45RO+ cells for memory CD4+ T cells. Whole-study findings and limits: CD4+ memory repertoires contained about 40% of the roughly 160 reported CMV TCRbeta sequences.

Details on this clone: Its antigen is unknown.

The material sequenced was memory CD4+ T cells from blood. The chain combines TRBV5-1 with TRBJ2-4; 8 bases are shared with TRBD1. The origin of this receptor is an adult in good health and CMV-seronegative. CDR3 loop: CASSLRTGWDIQYF. The CDR3 DNA reads as TGCGCCAGCAGCCTTCGGACAGGGTGGGACATTCAGTACTTC.